This T cell receptor (beta chain) appears in the sequencing data of a study of multiple sclerosis patients with progressive multifocal leukoencephalopathy. Study-level information: The control group, sampled over time, had multiple sclerosis, received natalizumab and did not develop PML.

The assay was immunoSEQ multiplex PCR, and TCRdb's table has in-frame clones only and misses some. Here the sample spans 25,000 to 30,000 clones, 85% to 90% being singletons. Whole-study results and caveats: Lower normalized Shannon entropy suggested reduced TRB diversity in most PML patients. PML-onset expanded TRB clones were detectable before and during natalizumab therapy.

The CDR3 is 11 amino acids. Germline CDR1 is MDHEN and CDR2 is SYDVKM. V was shortened by 5 bases and J by 8 bases, with 9 bases between the two germline ends. As concerns this clone: The antigen remains unidentified.

The time point: before natalizumab initiation. All patients had prior interferon beta, and all PML patients were female. The sequence was collected from a human donor with multiple sclerosis. Material for sequencing was PBMCs. The chain employs TRBV28 and TRBJ1-2; D gene unclear. CDR3 bases: TGTGCCAGCAGTAACCTGGGGGGCTACACCTTC. This codes for CASSNLGGYTF.